The sequence of this TCR beta chain was determined in a study of T cell changes during pregnancy in multiple sclerosis. Looked up from germline, CDR1 is LNHDA and CDR2 is SQIVND (reference sequence). There are 15 residues in the CDR3. The V end lost 3 bases, the J end lost 5 bases, and 16 bases lay between the germline ends. TCRdb's copy holds only in-frame clones and misses some; the assay was immunoSEQ multiplex PCR. The repertoire holds about 5,200 clones, roughly 86% seen once, with approximately 15% in the top ten. The receptor comes from a female donor in good health, enrolled as a control in a pregnancy study. This chain joins TRBV19 and TRBJ1-2; D may be TRBD1 (6 bases). This specimen was CD8+ T cells from peripheral blood mononuclear cells, taken in the second trimester of pregnancy. The CDR3 here is CASSIGQGKVYGYTF. The CDR3, as DNA: TGTGCCAGTAGTATCGGGCAGGGGAAAGTGTATGGCTACACCTTC.